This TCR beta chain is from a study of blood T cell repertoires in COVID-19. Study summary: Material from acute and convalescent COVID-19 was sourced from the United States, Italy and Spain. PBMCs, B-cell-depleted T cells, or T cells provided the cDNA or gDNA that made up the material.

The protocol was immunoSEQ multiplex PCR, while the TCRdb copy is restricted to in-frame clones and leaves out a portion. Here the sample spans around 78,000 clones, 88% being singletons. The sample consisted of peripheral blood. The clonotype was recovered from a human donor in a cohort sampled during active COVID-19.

The CDR3 bases are TGTGCCAGCAGCGCTACCCCCGGGAACGAGCAGTACTTC. It is translated as CASSATPGNEQYF. The chain links TRBV7-3 to TRBJ2-7; possible D gene TRBD2, 5 bases. This CDR3 comprises 13 residues. V shed 5 bases and J shed 5 bases, with 13 bases lying between them. From germline, CDR1 is SGHTA and CDR2 FQGTGA.